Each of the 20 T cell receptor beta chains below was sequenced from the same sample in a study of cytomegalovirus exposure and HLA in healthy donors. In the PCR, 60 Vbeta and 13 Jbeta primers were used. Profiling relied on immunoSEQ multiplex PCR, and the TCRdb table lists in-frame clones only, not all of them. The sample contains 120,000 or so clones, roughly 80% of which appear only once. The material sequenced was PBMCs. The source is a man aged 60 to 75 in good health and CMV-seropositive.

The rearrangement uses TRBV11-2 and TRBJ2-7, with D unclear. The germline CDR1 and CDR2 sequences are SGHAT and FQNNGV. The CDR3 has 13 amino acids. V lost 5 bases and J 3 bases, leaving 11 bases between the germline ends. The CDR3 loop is CASSPVEVYEQYF. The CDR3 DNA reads TGTGCCAGCAGCCCCGTCGAGGTCTACGAGCAGTACTTC. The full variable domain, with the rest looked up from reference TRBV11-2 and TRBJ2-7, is EAGVAQSPRYKIIEKRQSVAFWCNPISGHATLYWYQQILGQGPKLLIQFQNNGVVDDSQLPKDRFSAERLKGVDSTLKIQPAKLEDSAVYLCASSPVEVYEQYFGPGTRLTVT.

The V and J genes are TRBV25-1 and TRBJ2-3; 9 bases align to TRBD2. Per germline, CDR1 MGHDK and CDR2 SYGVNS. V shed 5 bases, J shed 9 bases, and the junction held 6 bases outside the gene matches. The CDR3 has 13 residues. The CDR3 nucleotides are TGTGCCAGCAGTAATAGCGGGGGAAGAACGCAGTATTTT. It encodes CASSNSGGRTQYF.

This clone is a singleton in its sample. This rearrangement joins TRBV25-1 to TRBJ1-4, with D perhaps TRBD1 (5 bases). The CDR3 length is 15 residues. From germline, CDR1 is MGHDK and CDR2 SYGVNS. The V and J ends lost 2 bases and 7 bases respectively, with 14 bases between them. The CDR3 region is CASSESRLGGEKLFF. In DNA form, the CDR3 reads TGTGCCAGCAGTGAAAGTCGCCTGGGGGGTGAAAAACTGTTTTTT.

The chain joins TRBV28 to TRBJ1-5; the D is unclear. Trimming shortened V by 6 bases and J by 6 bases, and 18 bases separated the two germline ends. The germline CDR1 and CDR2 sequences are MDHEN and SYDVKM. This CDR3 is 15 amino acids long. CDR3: CASRPKIAAFQPQHF. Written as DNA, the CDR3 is TGTGCCAGCAGACCTAAAATCGCGGCATTTCAGCCCCAGCATTTT.

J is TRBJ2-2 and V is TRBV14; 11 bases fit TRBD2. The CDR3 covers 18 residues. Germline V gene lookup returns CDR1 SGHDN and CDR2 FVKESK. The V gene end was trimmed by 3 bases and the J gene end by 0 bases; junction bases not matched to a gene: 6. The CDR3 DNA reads TGTGCCAGCAGCCAGCGGACTAGCGGGTACGCGAACACCGGGGAGCTGTTTTTT. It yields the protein CASSQRTSGYANTGELFF.

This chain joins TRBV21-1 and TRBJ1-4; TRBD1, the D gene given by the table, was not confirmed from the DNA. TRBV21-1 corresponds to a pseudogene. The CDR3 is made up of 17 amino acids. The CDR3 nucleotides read TGTGCCAGCAGCAAAACAGGGACCAGGCAACTAAGTGAAAAACTGTTTTTT. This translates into CASSKTGTRQLSEKLFF.

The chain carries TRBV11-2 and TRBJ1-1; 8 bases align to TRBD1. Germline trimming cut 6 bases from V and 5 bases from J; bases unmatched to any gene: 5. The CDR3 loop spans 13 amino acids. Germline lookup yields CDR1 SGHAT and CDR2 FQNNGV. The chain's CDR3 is CASRPTGGTEAFF. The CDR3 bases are TGTGCCAGCAGGCCCACAGGGGGAACTGAAGCTTTCTTT. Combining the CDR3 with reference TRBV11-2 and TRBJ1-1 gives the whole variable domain EAGVAQSPRYKIIEKRQSVAFWCNPISGHATLYWYQQILGQGPKLLIQFQNNGVVDDSQLPKDRFSAERLKGVDSTLKIQPAKLEDSAVYLCASRPTGGTEAFFGQGTRLTVV.

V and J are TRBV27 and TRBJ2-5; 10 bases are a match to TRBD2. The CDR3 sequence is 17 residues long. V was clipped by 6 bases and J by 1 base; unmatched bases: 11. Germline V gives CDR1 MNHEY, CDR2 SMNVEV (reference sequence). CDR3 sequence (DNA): TGTGCCAGCAGCCCTTGGGGGACTAGCGACAGCCAAGAGACCCAGTACTTC. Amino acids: CASSPWGTSDSQETQYF.

The CDR3 DNA follows: TGTGCCAGCTCACCACCGGACAGGGTAGAGAATTCACCCCTCCACTTT. It encodes CASSPPDRVENSPLHF. The J gene is TRBJ1-6, the V gene TRBV18, with 8 bases fitting TRBD1. The ends lost 0 bases at V and 7 bases at J; junction bases unmatched: 5. The V gene's germline CDR1 is KGHSH and CDR2 LQKENI. CDR3 length: 16 residues.

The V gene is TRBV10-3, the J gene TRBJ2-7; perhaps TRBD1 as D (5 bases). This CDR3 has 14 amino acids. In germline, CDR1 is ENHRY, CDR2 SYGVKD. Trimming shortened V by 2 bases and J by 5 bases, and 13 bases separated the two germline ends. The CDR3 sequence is CAISERAGSDEQYF. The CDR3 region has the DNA TGTGCCATCAGTGAGAGGGCAGGGTCTGACGAGCAGTACTTC.

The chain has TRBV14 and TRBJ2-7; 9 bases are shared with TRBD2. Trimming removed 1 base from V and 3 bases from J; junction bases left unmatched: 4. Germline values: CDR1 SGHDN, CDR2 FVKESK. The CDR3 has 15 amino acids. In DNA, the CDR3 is TGTGCCAGCAGCCAAGGTAGGACTAGCGACTACGAGCAGTACTTC. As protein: CASSQGRTSDYEQYF. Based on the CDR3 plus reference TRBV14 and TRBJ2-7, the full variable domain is EAGVTQFPSHSVIEKGQTVTLRCDPISGHDNLYWYRRVMGKEIKFLLHFVKESKQDESGMPNNRFLAERTGGTYSTLKVQPAELEDSGVYFCASSQGRTSDYEQYFGPGTRLTVT.

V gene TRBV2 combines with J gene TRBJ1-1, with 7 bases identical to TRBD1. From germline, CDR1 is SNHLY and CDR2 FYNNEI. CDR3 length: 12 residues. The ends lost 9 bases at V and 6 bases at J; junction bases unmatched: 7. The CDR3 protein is CASGQAGSEAFF. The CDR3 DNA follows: TGTGCCAGTGGACAGGCGGGATCTGAAGCTTTCTTT.

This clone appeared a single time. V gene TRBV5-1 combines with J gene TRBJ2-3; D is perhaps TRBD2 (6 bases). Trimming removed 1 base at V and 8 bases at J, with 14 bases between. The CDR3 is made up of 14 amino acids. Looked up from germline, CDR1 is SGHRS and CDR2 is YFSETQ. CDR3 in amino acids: CASSLSLQEGTQYF. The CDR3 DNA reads TGCGCCAGCAGCTTGTCACTGCAGGAGGGTACGCAGTATTTT.

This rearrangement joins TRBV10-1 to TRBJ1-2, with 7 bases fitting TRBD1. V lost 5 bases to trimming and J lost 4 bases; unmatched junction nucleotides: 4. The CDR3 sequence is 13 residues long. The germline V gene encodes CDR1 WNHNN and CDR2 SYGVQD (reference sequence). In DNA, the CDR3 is TGCGCCAGCAGTTCGGGGACAGCCTATGGCTACACCTTC. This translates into CASSSGTAYGYTF.

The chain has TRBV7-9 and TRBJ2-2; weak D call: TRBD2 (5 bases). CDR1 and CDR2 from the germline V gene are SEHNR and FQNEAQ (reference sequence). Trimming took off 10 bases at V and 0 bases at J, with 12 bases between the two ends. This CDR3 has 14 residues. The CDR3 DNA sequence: TGTGCCAAGCAGCCCGGGGCGAACACCGGGGAGCTGTTTTTT. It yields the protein CAKQPGANTGELFF. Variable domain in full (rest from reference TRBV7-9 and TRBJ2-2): DTGVSQNPRHKITKRGQNVTFRCDPISEHNRLYWYRQTLGQGPEFLTYFQNEAQLEKSRLLSDRFSAERPKGSFSTLEIQRTEQGDSAMYLCAKQPGANTGELFFGEGSRLTVL.

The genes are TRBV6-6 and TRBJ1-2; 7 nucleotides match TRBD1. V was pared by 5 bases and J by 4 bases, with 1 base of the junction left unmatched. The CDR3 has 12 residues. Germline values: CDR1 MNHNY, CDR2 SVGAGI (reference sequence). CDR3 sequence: CASSGQAYGYTF. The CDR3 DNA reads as TGTGCCAGCAGTGGACAGGCCTATGGCTACACCTTC.

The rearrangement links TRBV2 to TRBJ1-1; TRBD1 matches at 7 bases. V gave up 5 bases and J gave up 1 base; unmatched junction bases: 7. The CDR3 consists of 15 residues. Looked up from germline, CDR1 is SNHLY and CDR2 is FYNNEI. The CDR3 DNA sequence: TGTGCCAGCAGTCAGACGGGACAGCCGAACACTGAAGCTTTCTTT. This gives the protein CASSQTGQPNTEAFF. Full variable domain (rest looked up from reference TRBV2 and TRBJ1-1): EPEVTQTPSHQVTQMGQEVILRCVPISNHLYFYWYRQILGQKVEFLVSFYNNEISEKSEIFDDQFSVERPDGSNFTLKIRSTKLEDSAMYFCASSQTGQPNTEAFFGQGTRLTVV.

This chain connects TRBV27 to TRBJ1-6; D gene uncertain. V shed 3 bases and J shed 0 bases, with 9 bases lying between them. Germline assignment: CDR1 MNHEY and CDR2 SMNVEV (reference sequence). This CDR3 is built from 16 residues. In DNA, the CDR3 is TGTGCCAGCAGTTTCTCGGGAAGCTCCTATAATTCACCCCTCCACTTT. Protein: CASSFSGSSYNSPLHF.

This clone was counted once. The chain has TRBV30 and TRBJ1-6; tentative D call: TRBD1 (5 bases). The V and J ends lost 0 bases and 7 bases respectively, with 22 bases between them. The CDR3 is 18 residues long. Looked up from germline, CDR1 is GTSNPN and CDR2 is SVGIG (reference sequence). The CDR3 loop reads CAWSVIRRGSSQNSPLHF. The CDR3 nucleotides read TGTGCCTGGAGTGTAATTAGAAGGGGTTCATCTCAGAATTCACCCCTCCACTTT.

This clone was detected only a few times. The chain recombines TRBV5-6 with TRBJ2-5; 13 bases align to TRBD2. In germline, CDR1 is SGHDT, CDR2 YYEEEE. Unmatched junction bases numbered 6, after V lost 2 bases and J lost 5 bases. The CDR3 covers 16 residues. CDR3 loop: CASSLGLAGVGETQYF. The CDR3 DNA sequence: TGTGCCAGCAGCTTAGGACTAGCGGGAGTGGGGGAGACCCAGTACTTC.